This T cell receptor beta chain stems from a study of blood T cell repertoires in COVID-19. Across the whole study: The samples span acute and convalescent COVID-19 from the United States, Italy and Spain. PBMCs, B-cell-depleted T cells, or T cells provided the cDNA or gDNA that made up the material.

V was clipped by 5 bases and J by 6 bases, with 11 bases between them. The CDR3 totals 12 residues. Per the germline V gene, CDR1 is MNHEY and CDR2 is SVGEGT. Source study methods: Amplification of reference gene primers was used by the study to estimate nucleated cell counts. Here immunoSEQ multiplex PCR was the method, and the copy in TCRdb shows in-frame clones only, minus some. V, J and clone size are those of that table, while D and trimming were read from the DNA. The data show over 130,000 clones, approximately 84% seen once. Specimen: peripheral blood. The rearrangement joins TRBV6-2 or TRBV6-3 to TRBJ2-7, with D tentatively TRBD2 (6 bases). The receptor comes from a man between 65 and 80 years old with acute or convalescent COVID-19. CDR3 DNA sequence: TGTGCCAGCAGTCCGGGAGTCTCCGAGCAGTACTTC. It specifies CASSPGVSEQYF.